These T cell receptor beta chains were read from a single sample in a study of OX40 agonist ivuxolimab in advanced cancers. Clones were read by immunoSEQ multiplex PCR, and TCRdb kept only the in-frame ones, dropping some. The table includes around 64,000 clones, 75% to 90% detected once. Sample: CD4+ or CD8+ T cells sorted from blood, taken in a trial of the OX40 agonist ivuxolimab. Receptors originate from an adult with an advanced solid tumor such as melanoma, head and neck, liver or kidney cancer. Both conserved end residues are part of each CDR3. The D gene is left open where the match is weak. Rows give clone size only sometimes, using once, few, many, or a class for an expanded clone.

CDR3 DNA,CDR3 protein,D gene,V gene,J gene,clone size
TGTGCCAGCAGCCAAACCCTCTACGAGCAGTACTTC,CASSQTLYEQYF,NA,TRBV11-2,TRBJ2-7,NA
TGTGCCAGCAGCGTCATTCTCTTGGGGGGGAACACTGAAGCTTTCTTT,CASSVILLGGNTEAFF,NA,TRBV9,TRBJ1-1,NA
TGTGCCAGCAGCCAGTTCCGCCCCTTCGGCACAGGGGGTTCCCGGTCCTACAATGAGCAGTTCTTC,CASSQFRPFGTGGSRSYNEQFF,TRBD1,TRBV4-2,TRBJ2-1,NA
TGTGCCAGCTTACAGGGGCCCCTAGGCACAGATACGCAGTATTTT,CASLQGPLGTDTQYF,TRBD1,TRBV6-1,TRBJ2-3,NA
TGTGCCAGTAGGGGATCCCCCCTGGTTGGAGGCTACACTGAAGCTTTCTTT,CASRGSPLVGGYTEAFF,NA,TRBV19,TRBJ1-1,NA
TGTGCCAGCACCAGTTACAATGAGCAGTTCTTC,CASTSYNEQFF,NA,TRBV7-2,TRBJ2-1,once
TGTGCCAGCAGTCCTGGGGCAGGACGGACTGAAGCTTTCTTT,CASSPGAGRTEAFF,NA,TRBV7-2,TRBJ1-1,NA
TGTGCCAGCAGCCAACGCCTGGGACAGGGTTTTTATGAAAAACTGTTTTTT,CASSQRLGQGFYEKLFF,TRBD1,TRBV5-6,TRBJ1-4,NA
TGTGCCAGCAGTGAACAGGGGCCAGATACGCAGTATTTT,CASSEQGPDTQYF,NA,TRBV6-1,TRBJ2-3,NA
TGTGCCAGCGGAAGCGGTAGGCCTGATACGCAGTATTTT,CASGSGRPDTQYF,NA,TRBV7-9,TRBJ2-3,NA
TGCGCCAGCAGCTTCCGGCCGGGGGAGCAGTTCTTC,CASSFRPGEQFF,NA,TRBV5-1,TRBJ2-1,NA
TGCGCCAGCAGCTTGGTGACAGTGAACACCGGGGAGCTGTTTTTT,CASSLVTVNTGELFF,NA,TRBV5-1,TRBJ2-2,NA
TGTGCCAGCAGCGTTTTAGGGATGAGTGGGGCCAACGTCCTGACTTTC,CASSVLGMSGANVLTF,NA,TRBV5-4,TRBJ2-6,NA
TGTGCCTGGAGACTAACCTCAGGGGAGGGCGGGGAGCTGTTTTTT,CAWRLTSGEGGELFF,NA,TRBV30,TRBJ2-2,once
TGTGCCTGGAGTGTACATCAGGGCATCAGCACAGATACGCAGTATTTT,CAWSVHQGISTDTQYF,NA,TRBV30,TRBJ2-3,once
TGTGCCATCAGTGGGACAGGGGTGGATACTGAAGCTTTCTTT,CAISGTGVDTEAFF,TRBD1,TRBV10-3,TRBJ1-1,once
TGTGCCAGCAGCGTAGCGACTAGCCACAATGAGCAGTTCTTC,CASSVATSHNEQFF,TRBD2,TRBV13,TRBJ2-1,NA
TGTGCCAGCAGCTTCGGGAACAGAAATTCGAACACCGGGGAGCTGTTTTTT,CASSFGNRNSNTGELFF,NA,TRBV13,TRBJ2-2,NA
TGCGCCAGCAGCCAAGATCGCCGGGGAACTGAAGCTTTCTTT,CASSQDRRGTEAFF,NA,TRBV4-3,TRBJ1-1,NA
TGCGCCAGCAGCTTGACAACCAATTACAATGAGCAGTTCTTC,CASSLTTNYNEQFF,NA,TRBV5-1,TRBJ2-1,NA
TGCGCCAGCAGCTTGGTTCAGGGGTTGAGCACCGGGGAGCTGTTTTTT,CASSLVQGLSTGELFF,NA,TRBV5-1,TRBJ2-2,NA
TGCGCCAGCAGCCCGGGACAGGGTTGGAATCAGCCCCAGCATTTT,CASSPGQGWNQPQHF,TRBD1,TRBV10-2,TRBJ1-5,NA
TGTGCCAGCAGCTTAAGACAATGGGGGCAAATGAACACTGAAGCTTTCTTT,CASSLRQWGQMNTEAFF,NA,TRBV7-9,TRBJ1-1,NA
TGTGCCATCAGTGAAAGACAGATTAGCAATCAGCCCCAGCATTTT,CAISERQISNQPQHF,NA,TRBV10-3,TRBJ1-5,NA
TGTGCCAGCAGCTTACGAGCGGGCGGTGAAAAACTGTTTTTT,CASSLRAGGEKLFF,NA,TRBV11-2,TRBJ1-4,NA
TGTGCCAGCAGCTTGGCAGGAAGCAATCAGCCCCAGCATTTT,CASSLAGSNQPQHF,NA,TRBV5-4,TRBJ1-5,NA
TGTGCCAGTAGTATAGATCTAGGATGGGCCCCAGATACGCAGTATTTT,CASSIDLGWAPDTQYF,NA,TRBV19,TRBJ2-3,NA
TGTGCCAGCAGTGGAGGGAAGGAGAATTCACCCCTCCACTTT,CASSGGKENSPLHF,NA,TRBV25-1,TRBJ1-6,NA
TGCGCCAGCAGCTTGGCCGTATTTTCCGGCTACACCTTC,CASSLAVFSGYTF,NA,TRBV5-1,TRBJ1-2,once
TGTGCCAGCAGCTTAGTGGGACAAGGGAGGACTGAAGCTTTCTTT,CASSLVGQGRTEAFF,NA,TRBV11-2,TRBJ1-1,NA
TGTGCCAGTAGAGGGACAGCGAATGAAAAACTGTTTTTT,CASRGTANEKLFF,TRBD1,TRBV19,TRBJ1-4,NA
TGTGCCTGGAGTTACAGGGGGGCGATCAATCAGCCCCAGCATTTT,CAWSYRGAINQPQHF,TRBD1,TRBV30,TRBJ1-5,NA
TGTGCCAGCAGCTCACCCCGGGTGAGGGAAAAACTGTTTTTT,CASSSPRVREKLFF,NA,TRBV7-9,TRBJ1-4,NA
TGTGCCAGCAGTTCGTTGAAACCCTATGGCTACACCTTC,CASSSLKPYGYTF,NA,TRBV27,TRBJ1-2,few
TGTGCCAGCACCAGGAGACAGGGAATGAGTGGCGGGCAGTACTTC,CASTRRQGMSGGQYF,TRBD1,TRBV7-2,TRBJ2-7,NA
TGTGCCACCAGCCTGGGCCCCGGTATACAGGAGCAGTACTTC,CATSLGPGIQEQYF,NA,TRBV15,TRBJ2-5,NA
TGTGCCAGCAGTTTTGGGGGGCTAGGCGGCTACACCTTC,CASSFGGLGGYTF,NA,TRBV27,TRBJ1-2,NA
TGTGCCAGCAGCCCCGGTCTAGCGGGACTTGGATACGAGCAGTACTTC,CASSPGLAGLGYEQYF,TRBD2,TRBV7-7,TRBJ2-7,NA
TGTGCCAGTAGTATTATAGACCTTAATTCACCCCTCCACTTT,CASSIIDLNSPLHF,NA,TRBV19,TRBJ1-6,NA
TGTGCCAGCAGTTACTCGTACGCCGCAAGTGAAAAACTGTTTTTT,CASSYSYAASEKLFF,NA,TRBV6-5,TRBJ1-4,NA
TGTGCCAGCCCCGGGGGCGGCGAGACCCAGTACTTC,CASPGGGETQYF,NA,TRBV5-4,TRBJ2-5,NA
TGTGCCAGCTCACCTGGGACAGGGTGGGTCACTGAAGCTTTCTTT,CASSPGTGWVTEAFF,TRBD1,TRBV18,TRBJ1-1,NA
TGTGCCAGCTCACCACCGAGGCAGGGCGGGGAAAAACTGTTTTTT,CASSPPRQGGEKLFF,NA,TRBV18,TRBJ1-4,NA
TGTGCCAGCAGCCCTATGACAGGGGGCAGAGAGCAGTACTTC,CASSPMTGGREQYF,TRBD1,TRBV7-6,TRBJ2-7,NA
TGTGCCAGCAGCTCCGGGACATACTACGAGCAGTACTTC,CASSSGTYYEQYF,NA,TRBV2,TRBJ2-7,once
TGTGCCAGCAGTGACCCGACCGGGCTAGCGGGAGTTGGGAAGACCCAGTACTTC,CASSDPTGLAGVGKTQYF,TRBD2,TRBV6-1,TRBJ2-5,NA
TGTGCCAGCAGCGTAGACTTTAGTTCGAACACCGGGGAGCTGTTTTTT,CASSVDFSSNTGELFF,NA,TRBV9,TRBJ2-2,NA
TGCGCCAGCAGTGAGGAGAAATATCAGCCCCAGCATTTT,CASSEEKYQPQHF,NA,TRBV10-2,TRBJ1-5,few
TGTGCCAGCAGTGTACGGACGCGGGGCGCTGAAGCTTTCTTT,CASSVRTRGAEAFF,NA,TRBV6-1,TRBJ1-1,NA
TGCGCCAGCAGCCAGGATCTGAGGTTAGGGACTAGCGGAGGGCCACAAGAGACCCAGTACTTC,CASSQDLRLGTSGGPQETQYF,TRBD2,TRBV4-1,TRBJ2-5,once
TGTGCCATCAGTGAAGGCAGTCAAACCGGGGAGCTGTTTTTT,CAISEGSQTGELFF,NA,TRBV10-3,TRBJ2-2,NA
TGCGCCAGCAGCTTGTCACAGGTTGACACCGGGGAGCTGTTTTTT,CASSLSQVDTGELFF,NA,TRBV5-1,TRBJ2-2,NA
TGTGCCAGCTCACCGAGGACAGGACCAGAAGCCGAGCAGTACTTC,CASSPRTGPEAEQYF,TRBD1,TRBV18,TRBJ2-7,NA
TGCGCCAGCAGGACCCCGGGACAGGGTTTTGAAAAACTGTTTTTT,CASRTPGQGFEKLFF,TRBD1,TRBV4-1,TRBJ1-4,once
TGTGCCAGCAGCTCATCAGGTATCAACACTGAAGCTTTCTTT,CASSSSGINTEAFF,NA,TRBV13,TRBJ1-1,few